There are many counts of the clone carrying this TCR beta chain. Its antigen remains unidentified. The data were obtained in a study of CD8 T cells in ankylosing spondylitis. Germline V gene data show CDR1 as MNHEY and CDR2 as SMNVEV (reference sequence). After removal of 4 bases from V and 2 bases from J, the junction contained 10 bases not matched to a gene. This CDR3 has 17 amino acids. Each TCR beta library was made by quantitative 5'-RACE that incorporated molecular barcodes. TCRdb re-called the 5' RACE reads with MiXCR, one entry per CDR3 protein. The sample lists a few hundred thousand distinct CDR3 sequences, 15% to 20% occurring once. Findings and limits, study-wide: Significantly higher representation of disease-linked clones was reported for matched ankylosing spondylitis synovial fluid.

The receptor comes from a male donor with ankylosing spondylitis or in good health (not recorded which). The sample consisted of blood, either unsorted or a sorted T cell fraction (not recorded which). This chain uses TRBV27 with TRBJ2-3; 9 bases align to TRBD1. This CDR3 reads CASSSTAGQGYTDTQYF. The CDR3 region has the DNA TGTGCCAGCAGTTCCACCGCCGGACAGGGGTACACAGATACGCAGTATTTT.